Listed below are T cell receptor beta chains from one sample, sequenced in a study of OX40 agonist ivuxolimab in advanced cancers. Generated by immunoSEQ multiplex PCR, the TCRdb table keeps only in-frame clones and is missing some. The sample holds about 77,000 clones; roughly 80% are singletons and the top ten take roughly 4.5%. The source material was CD4+ or CD8+ T cells sorted from blood, sampled in a trial of the OX40 agonist ivuxolimab. All receptors come from an adult with an advanced solid tumor such as melanoma, head and neck, liver or kidney cancer. Both conserved end residues are part of each CDR3. D genes are given only for firm matches. A clone size is listed for some rows: how often the clone was seen (once, few, many), or a class if it is expanded.

TGTGCCAGCAGCTTAGAGGGACACTCCTATGGCTACACCTTC,CASSLEGHSYGYTF,NA,TRBV7-3,TRBJ1-2,once
TGCGCCAGCAGCGGGGACAACTCCTACGAGCAGTACTTC,CASSGDNSYEQYF,NA,TRBV5-1,TRBJ2-7,NA
TGTGCCAGCAGCTTAGGGAAATTAATGAACACTGAAGCTTTCTTT,CASSLGKLMNTEAFF,NA,TRBV7-9,TRBJ1-1,many
TGTGCCAGCAGCCCTCCGACAGGGATCACTGAAGCTTTCTTT,CASSPPTGITEAFF,TRBD1,TRBV4-2,TRBJ1-1,NA
TGTGCCAGCAGACCAAGCGGGGGGGCGGTCGAGACCCAGTACTTC,CASRPSGGAVETQYF,TRBD2,TRBV6-5,TRBJ2-5,NA
TGCGCCAGCAGCCACCCCGGGGGGTTCCGGTCCGGGAGGCAGTTCTTC,CASSHPGGFRSGRQFF,TRBD2,TRBV4-1,TRBJ2-1,NA
TGTGCCAGCAGCCAGGAAATCACCGGGACAGGGGGCCTTGGCTACACCTTC,CASSQEITGTGGLGYTF,TRBD1,TRBV4-2,TRBJ1-2,NA
TGTGCCAGCAGCTTGGTAGATCAGCCCCAGCATTTT,CASSLVDQPQHF,NA,TRBV5-6,TRBJ1-5,NA
TGTGCCAGTAGAGGACTCAGCTCTGGAAACACCATATATTTT,CASRGLSSGNTIYF,NA,TRBV19,TRBJ1-3,NA
TGTGCCAGCAGCTTAGACGGCAGCAGGAATCAGCCCCAGCATTTT,CASSLDGSRNQPQHF,NA,TRBV11-3,TRBJ1-5,few
TGTGCCAGTAGTAGTTATGAAAAACTGTTTTTT,CASSSYEKLFF,NA,TRBV19,TRBJ1-4,NA
TGTGCCATCAGTGAGAACAGGGATGGCTACACCTTC,CAISENRDGYTF,NA,TRBV10-3,TRBJ1-2,NA
TGTGCCAGCAGGCGACAGGGGGACACTGAAGCTTTCTTT,CASRRQGDTEAFF,TRBD1,TRBV7-3,TRBJ1-1,few
TGTGCCAGCAGAGGGGATGTGGCTGGCTACACCTTC,CASRGDVAGYTF,NA,TRBV2,TRBJ1-2,NA
TGTGCCAGCAGCTTTCACAGGGGAACAGATACGCAGTATTTT,CASSFHRGTDTQYF,TRBD1,TRBV11-3,TRBJ2-3,NA
TGTGCCAGCAGTTCTAGCGGTTCCCTCTACGAGCAGTACTTC,CASSSSGSLYEQYF,TRBD2,TRBV7-9,TRBJ2-7,NA
TGTGCCAGCAGCTTAGCTTCCTTGAACACTGAAGCTTTCTTT,CASSLASLNTEAFF,NA,TRBV7-2,TRBJ1-1,few
TGCAGCGTTGTAAGGACGGGAGGGCCCATTGAGCAGTTCTTC,CSVVRTGGPIEQFF,TRBD2,TRBV29-1,TRBJ2-1,NA
TGCGCCAGCAGCCAAGATTCACGGGACACCCGCTCCTATGGCTACACCTTC,CASSQDSRDTRSYGYTF,NA,TRBV4-1,TRBJ1-2,NA
TGCGCCACAATATTGGATCTTGGGACAGGGGGCACAGATACGCAGTATTTT,CATILDLGTGGTDTQYF,TRBD1,TRBV10-2,TRBJ2-3,NA
TGTGCCAGCAGTTACACAACAGGGGGCACTGAAGCTTTCTTT,CASSYTTGGTEAFF,TRBD1,TRBV6-6,TRBJ1-1,NA
TGCAGCGGCAGGGATAGAGCCAAAAACATTCAGTACTTC,CSGRDRAKNIQYF,NA,TRBV29-1,TRBJ2-4,NA
TGTGCCAGCAGCTATGGGACAGAATACTATGGCTACACCTTC,CASSYGTEYYGYTF,TRBD1,TRBV25-1,TRBJ1-2,NA
TGTGCCAGCAGCTTGTGGCTAGCGGGAGCCTACGAGCAGTACTTC,CASSLWLAGAYEQYF,TRBD2,TRBV5-5,TRBJ2-7,NA
TGCGCCAGCAGCTTGGCTTTAGGGGGAGACACTGAAGCTTTCTTT,CASSLALGGDTEAFF,NA,TRBV5-1,TRBJ1-1,NA
TGTGCCAGCAGGGTCAGCATGAACACCGGGGAGCTGTTTTTT,CASRVSMNTGELFF,NA,TRBV2,TRBJ2-2,NA
TGTGCCAGCAGCTTAGAGGCTAGCGGGGGGCGGGGACAAGAGACCCAGTACTTC,CASSLEASGGRGQETQYF,TRBD2,TRBV13,TRBJ2-5,NA
TGTGCCAGCAGTTCCCACTCTAACTATGGCTACACCTTC,CASSSHSNYGYTF,NA,TRBV6-5,TRBJ1-2,NA
TGTGCCGGGGCCGTGGTCGGCACAGATACGCAGTATTTT,CAGAVVGTDTQYF,NA,TRBV30,TRBJ2-3,NA
TGTGCCAGCAGCGTAGCTGGGGAAAACATTCAGTACTTC,CASSVAGENIQYF,NA,TRBV9,TRBJ2-4,NA
TGTGCCTGGAGTGTACTTAGGGGGAATGAAAAACTGTTTTTT,CAWSVLRGNEKLFF,NA,TRBV30,TRBJ1-4,NA
TGTGCCAGCAGCTACGAACTAGCGGGAGACTACGAGCAGTACTTC,CASSYELAGDYEQYF,TRBD2,TRBV7-3,TRBJ2-7,NA
TGTGCCAGCAGTGAAGAAGCGGGAGGGCCAGATACGCAGTATTTT,CASSEEAGGPDTQYF,TRBD2,TRBV6-4,TRBJ2-3,NA
TGTGCCAGTGAGGGGGAGGCCAAAAACATTCAGTACTTC,CASEGEAKNIQYF,NA,TRBV7-9,TRBJ2-4,NA
TGTGCCAGCAGCTACAGGGCCGGCAAAAACATTCAGTACTTC,CASSYRAGKNIQYF,NA,TRBV11-2,TRBJ2-4,few
TGTGCCAGCATTACAGGACTAAATTCACCCCTCCACTTT,CASITGLNSPLHF,NA,TRBV2,TRBJ1-6,NA
TGTGCCAGCAGTTCCTCTGGGGCCAACGTCCTGACTTTC,CASSSSGANVLTF,NA,TRBV6-5,TRBJ2-6,NA
TGTGCCAGCAGTTGGGGACAGGGGGGCTACGAGCAGTACTTC,CASSWGQGGYEQYF,TRBD1,TRBV6-5,TRBJ2-7,NA
TGTGCCAGCAGTTACGACAGGCACTATGGCTACACCTTC,CASSYDRHYGYTF,NA,TRBV6-5,TRBJ1-2,NA
TGTGCCAGCAGCGGACTAGCGGGAAGCTCCTACGAGCAGTACTTC,CASSGLAGSSYEQYF,TRBD2,TRBV7-9,TRBJ2-7,NA
TGTGCCAGTAGTGGACGGACAGCCCTCAATCAGCCCCAGCATTTT,CASSGRTALNQPQHF,NA,TRBV19,TRBJ1-5,NA
TGTGCCAGCAGCCGGGATCCTAATGAAAAACTGTTTTTT,CASSRDPNEKLFF,NA,TRBV2,TRBJ1-4,few
TGTGCCAGCAGTCGTCCTGGGTCCAGCGGGAACGAGCAGTACTTC,CASSRPGSSGNEQYF,TRBD2,TRBV6-5,TRBJ2-7,NA
TGTGCCAGCAGCTTACTAACAGCTTATGGCTACACCTTC,CASSLLTAYGYTF,NA,TRBV7-2,TRBJ1-2,NA
TGTGCCAGCAGCTTGAATTCTATTCCGGGGGAGCAGTACTTC,CASSLNSIPGEQYF,NA,TRBV7-7,TRBJ2-7,once
TGTGCCAGCAGCCTCAGACAGGGAGGTACTCCCGAGCAGTACTTC,CASSLRQGGTPEQYF,NA,TRBV6-1,TRBJ2-7,NA
TGTGCCAGCAGCCGGGACAGGGGATTGAACACTGAAGCTTTCTTT,CASSRDRGLNTEAFF,TRBD1,TRBV6-1,TRBJ1-1,NA
TGTGCCAGCAGCGCGGGGGGGACAGCGGAAGGTGAAAAACTGTTTTTT,CASSAGGTAEGEKLFF,TRBD1,TRBV9,TRBJ1-4,NA
TGTGCCAGCAGCTTGGGGTCTGCTCTCAGAGACGAGCAGTACTTC,CASSLGSALRDEQYF,NA,TRBV5-6,TRBJ2-7,NA
TGTGCCAGCAGCTCGGGGTTTTTTTACAATGAGCAGTTCTTC,CASSSGFFYNEQFF,NA,TRBV7-6,TRBJ2-1,NA
TGTGCCAGCACCCTACAATCGGACAGCTCTCACTACACCTTC,CASTLQSDSSHYTF,NA,TRBV9,TRBJ1-2,NA
TGTGCCAGCAGCTTAAGACCGGGACAGACCACAGATACGCAGTATTTT,CASSLRPGQTTDTQYF,TRBD1,TRBV7-6,TRBJ2-3,NA
TGCGCCAGCAGCCAGTCTAGCGGGAACTACGAGCAGTACTTC,CASSQSSGNYEQYF,TRBD2,TRBV4-3,TRBJ2-7,NA